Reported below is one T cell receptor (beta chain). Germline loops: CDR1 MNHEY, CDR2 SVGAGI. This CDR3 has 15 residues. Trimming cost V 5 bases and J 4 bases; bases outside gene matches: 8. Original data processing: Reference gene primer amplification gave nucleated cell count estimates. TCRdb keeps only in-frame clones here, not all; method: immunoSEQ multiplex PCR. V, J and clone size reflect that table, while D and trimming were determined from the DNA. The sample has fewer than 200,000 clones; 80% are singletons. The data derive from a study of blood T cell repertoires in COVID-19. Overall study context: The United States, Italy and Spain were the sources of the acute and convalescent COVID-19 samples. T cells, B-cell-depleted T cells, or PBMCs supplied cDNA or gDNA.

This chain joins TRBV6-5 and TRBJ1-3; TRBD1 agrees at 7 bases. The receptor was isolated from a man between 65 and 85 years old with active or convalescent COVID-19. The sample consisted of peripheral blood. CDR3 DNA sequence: TGTGCCAGCAGTCCCAGGGGGTCGGGAGGAAACACCATATATTTT. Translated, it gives CASSPRGSGGNTIYF.